What follows describes a single T cell receptor beta chain. The data were obtained in a study of sequential checkpoint blockade in melanoma. Regarding treatment: randomized to nivolumab then ipilimumab (arm A) or the reverse (arm B). Live CD3+CD8+ CD19− CD56− cells were sorted from PBMCs. Data came from immunoSEQ multiplex PCR; TCRdb stores just in-frame clones and leaves some out. This table holds under 20,000 clones, more than 70% found once. With V trimmed by 7 bases and J by 1 base, 6 bases remained unmatched. Germline assignment: CDR1 LNHDA and CDR2 SQIVND (reference sequence). The CDR3 has 14 amino acids.

The input for sequencing was CD8+ T cells sorted from blood (inferred from file names), taken from a patient given nivolumab and ipilimumab in sequence. This chain connects TRBV19 to TRBJ1-1; 7 bases align to TRBD1. The sequence was obtained from a human donor with melanoma. As DNA, the CDR3 is TGTGCCAGTACCCGGGACAGAACGAACACTGAAGCTTTCTTT. Translating gives CASTRDRTNTEAFF.